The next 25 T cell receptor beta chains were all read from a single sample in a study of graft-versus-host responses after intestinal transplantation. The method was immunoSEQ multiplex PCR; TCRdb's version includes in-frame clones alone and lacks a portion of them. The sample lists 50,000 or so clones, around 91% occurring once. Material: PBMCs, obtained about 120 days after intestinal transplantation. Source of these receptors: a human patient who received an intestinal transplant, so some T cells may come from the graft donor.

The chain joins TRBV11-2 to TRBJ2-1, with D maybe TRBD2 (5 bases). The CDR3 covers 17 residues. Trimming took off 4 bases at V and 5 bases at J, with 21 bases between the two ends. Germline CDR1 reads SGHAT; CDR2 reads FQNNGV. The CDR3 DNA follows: TGTGCCAGCAGCTCTAGACCCTCATACGACGGGGACAATGAGCAGTTCTTC. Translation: CASSSRPSYDGDNEQFF.

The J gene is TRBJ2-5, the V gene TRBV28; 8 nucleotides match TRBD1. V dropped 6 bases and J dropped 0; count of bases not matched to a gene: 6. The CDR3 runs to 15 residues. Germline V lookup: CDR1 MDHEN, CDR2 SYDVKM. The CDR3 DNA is TGTGCCAGCAGGGGGACAGGTTTTTACCAAGAGACCCAGTACTTC. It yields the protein CASRGTGFYQETQYF.

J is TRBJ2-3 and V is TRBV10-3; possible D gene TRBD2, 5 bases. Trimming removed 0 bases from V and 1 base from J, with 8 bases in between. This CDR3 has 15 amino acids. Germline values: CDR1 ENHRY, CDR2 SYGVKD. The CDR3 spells CAISESAAGTDTQYF. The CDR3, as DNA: TGTGCCATCAGTGAGTCAGCAGCGGGCACAGATACGCAGTATTTT.

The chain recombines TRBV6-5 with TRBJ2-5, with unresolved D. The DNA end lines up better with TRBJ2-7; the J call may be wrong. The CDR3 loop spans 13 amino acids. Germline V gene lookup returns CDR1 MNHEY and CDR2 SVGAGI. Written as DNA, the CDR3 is TGTGCCAGCAGCCCGCCAGGTATTAGCGAGCAGTACTTC. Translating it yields CASSPPGISEQYF.

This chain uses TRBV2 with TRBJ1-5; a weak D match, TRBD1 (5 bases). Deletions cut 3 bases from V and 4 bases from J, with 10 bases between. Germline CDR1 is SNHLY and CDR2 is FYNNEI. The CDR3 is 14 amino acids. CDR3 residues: CASSDLGRNQPQHF. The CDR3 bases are TGTGCCAGCAGTGATTTGGGGCGAAATCAGCCCCAGCATTTT.

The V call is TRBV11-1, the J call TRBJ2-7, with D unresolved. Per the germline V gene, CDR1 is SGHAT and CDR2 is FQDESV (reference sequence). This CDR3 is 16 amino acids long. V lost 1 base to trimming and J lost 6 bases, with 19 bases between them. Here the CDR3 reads CASSLGTSGTSAEQYF. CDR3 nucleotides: TGTGCCAGCAGCTTAGGCACCTCTGGCACGTCAGCCGAGCAGTACTTC. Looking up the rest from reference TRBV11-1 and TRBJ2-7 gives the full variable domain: EAEVAQSPRYKITEKSQAVAFWCDPISGHATLYWYRQILGQGPELLVQFQDESVVDDSQLPKDRFSAERLKGVDSTLKIQPAELGDSAMYLCASSLGTSGTSAEQYFGPGTRLTVT.

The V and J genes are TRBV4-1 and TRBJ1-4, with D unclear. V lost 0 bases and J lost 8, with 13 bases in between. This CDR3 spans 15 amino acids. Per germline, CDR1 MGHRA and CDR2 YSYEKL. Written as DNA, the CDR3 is TGCGCCAGCAGCCAAGATCGGCGGCAAGGAGAAAAACTGTTTTTT. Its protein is CASSQDRRQGEKLFF.

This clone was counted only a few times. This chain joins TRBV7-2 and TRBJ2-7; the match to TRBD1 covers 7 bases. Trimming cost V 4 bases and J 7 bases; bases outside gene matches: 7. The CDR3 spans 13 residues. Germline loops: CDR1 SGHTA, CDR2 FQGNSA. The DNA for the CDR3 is TGTGCCAGCAGCTGGGGGACAGCGAAGGAGCAGTACTTC. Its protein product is CASSWGTAKEQYF.

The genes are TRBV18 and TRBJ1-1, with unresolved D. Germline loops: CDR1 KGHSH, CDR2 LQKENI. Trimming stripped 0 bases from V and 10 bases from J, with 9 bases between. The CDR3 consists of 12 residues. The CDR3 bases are TGTGCCAGCTCACCACCGGACCAGAGAGCTTTCTTT. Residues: CASSPPDQRAFF. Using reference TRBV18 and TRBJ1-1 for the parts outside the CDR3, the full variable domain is NAGVMQNPRHLVRRRGQEARLRCSPMKGHSHVYWYRQLPEEGLKFMVYLQKENIIDESGMPKERFSAEFPKEGPSILRIQQVVRGDSAAYFCASSPPDQRAFFGQGTRLTVV.

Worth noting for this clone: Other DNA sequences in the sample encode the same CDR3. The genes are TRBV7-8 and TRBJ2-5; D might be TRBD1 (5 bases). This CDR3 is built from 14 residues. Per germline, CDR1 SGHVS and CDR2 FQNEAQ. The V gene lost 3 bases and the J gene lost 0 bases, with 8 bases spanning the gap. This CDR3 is CASSFDRDQETQYF. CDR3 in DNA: TGTGCCAGCAGCTTTGACAGAGACCAAGAGACCCAGTACTTC.

CDR3 protein: CASSLGAGFSNQPQHF. For the CDR3, the DNA is TGTGCCAGCAGCTTGGGGGCGGGGTTTAGCAATCAGCCCCAGCATTTT. The V and J genes are TRBV5-5 and TRBJ1-5; D remains ambiguous. This CDR3 is 16 amino acids long. Germline CDR1 reads SGHKS; CDR2 reads YYEKEE (reference sequence). Between the trimmed V and J ends, which lost 0 bases and 0 bases, there was a span of 10 bases.

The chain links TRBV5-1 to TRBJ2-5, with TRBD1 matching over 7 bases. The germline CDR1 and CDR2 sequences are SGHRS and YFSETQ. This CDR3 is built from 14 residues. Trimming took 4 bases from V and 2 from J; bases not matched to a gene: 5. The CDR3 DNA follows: TGCGCCAGCAGCCCTGGGACAGTACAAGAGACCCAGTACTTC. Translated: CASSPGTVQETQYF.

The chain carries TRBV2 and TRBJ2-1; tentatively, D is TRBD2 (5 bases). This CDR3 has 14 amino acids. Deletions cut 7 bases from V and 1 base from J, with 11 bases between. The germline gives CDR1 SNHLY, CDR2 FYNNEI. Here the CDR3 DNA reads TGTGCCAGCACTCCGGGATATTCCTACAATGAGCAGTTCTTC. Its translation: CASTPGYSYNEQFF.

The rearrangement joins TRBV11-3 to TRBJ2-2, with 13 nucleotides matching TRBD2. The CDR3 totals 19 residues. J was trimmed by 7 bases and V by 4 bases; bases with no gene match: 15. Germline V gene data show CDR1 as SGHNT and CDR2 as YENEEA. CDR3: CASSSGLAGALSSSGELFF. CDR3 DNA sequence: TGTGCCAGCAGCTCCGGACTAGCGGGGGCTCTTTCGTCCAGCGGGGAGCTGTTTTTT.

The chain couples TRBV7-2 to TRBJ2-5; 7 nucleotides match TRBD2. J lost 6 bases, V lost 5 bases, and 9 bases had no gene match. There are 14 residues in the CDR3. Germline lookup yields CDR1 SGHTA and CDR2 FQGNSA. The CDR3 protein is CASSPGREAKTQYF. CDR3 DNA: TGTGCCAGCAGCCCCGGCCGGGAGGCGAAGACCCAGTACTTC. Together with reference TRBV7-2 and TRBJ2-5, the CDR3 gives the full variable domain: GAGVSQSPSNKVTEKGKDVELRCDPISGHTALYWYRQSLGQGLEFLIYFQGNSAPDKSGLPSDRFSAERTGGSVSTLTIQRTQQEDSAVYLCASSPGREAKTQYFGPGTRLLVL.

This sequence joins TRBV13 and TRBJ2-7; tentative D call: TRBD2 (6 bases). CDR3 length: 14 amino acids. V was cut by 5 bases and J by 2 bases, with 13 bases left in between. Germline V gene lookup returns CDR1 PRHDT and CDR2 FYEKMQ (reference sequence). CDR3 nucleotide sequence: TGTGCCAGCAGCACAAGACTAGTCCCCTACGAGCAGTACTTC. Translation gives CASSTRLVPYEQYF.

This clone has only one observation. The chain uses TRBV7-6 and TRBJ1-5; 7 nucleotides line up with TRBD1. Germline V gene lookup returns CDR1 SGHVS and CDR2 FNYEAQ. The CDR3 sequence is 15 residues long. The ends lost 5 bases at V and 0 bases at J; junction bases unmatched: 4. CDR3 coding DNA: TGTGCCAGCAGCGAGAACAGGGGTAGCAATCAGCCCCAGCATTTT. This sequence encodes CASSENRGSNQPQHF.

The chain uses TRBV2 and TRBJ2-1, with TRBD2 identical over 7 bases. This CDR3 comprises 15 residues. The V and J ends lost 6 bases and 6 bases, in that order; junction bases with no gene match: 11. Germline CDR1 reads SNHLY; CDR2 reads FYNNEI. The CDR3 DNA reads TGTGCCAGCAGATGGACCCCCAGCGGGATCAATGAGCAGTTCTTC. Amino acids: CASRWTPSGINEQFF.

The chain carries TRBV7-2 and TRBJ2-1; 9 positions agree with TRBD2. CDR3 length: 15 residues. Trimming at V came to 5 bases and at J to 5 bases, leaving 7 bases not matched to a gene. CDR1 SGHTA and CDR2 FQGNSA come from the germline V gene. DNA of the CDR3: TGTGCCAGCAGCGTGAGGACTAGCGCTAACAATGAGCAGTTCTTC. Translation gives CASSVRTSANNEQFF.

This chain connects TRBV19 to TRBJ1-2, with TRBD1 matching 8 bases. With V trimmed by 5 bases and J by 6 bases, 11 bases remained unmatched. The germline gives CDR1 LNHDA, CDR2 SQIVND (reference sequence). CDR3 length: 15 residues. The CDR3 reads CASSRAPGGADGYTF. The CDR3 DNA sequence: TGTGCCAGTAGTCGGGCTCCAGGGGGCGCAGATGGCTACACCTTC.

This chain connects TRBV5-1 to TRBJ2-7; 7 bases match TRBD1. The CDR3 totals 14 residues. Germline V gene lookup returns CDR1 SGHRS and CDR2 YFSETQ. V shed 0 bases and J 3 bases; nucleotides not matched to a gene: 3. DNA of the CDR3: TGCGCCAGCAGCTTGGGACAGGGTTTCTACGAGCAGTACTTC. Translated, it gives CASSLGQGFYEQYF.

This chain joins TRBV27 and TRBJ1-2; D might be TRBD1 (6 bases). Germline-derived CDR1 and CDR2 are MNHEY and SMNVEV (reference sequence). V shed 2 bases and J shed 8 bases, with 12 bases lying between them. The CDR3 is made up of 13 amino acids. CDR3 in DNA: TGTGCCAGCAGTTTAGCGGGGGCGCCGGGCTACACCTTC. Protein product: CASSLAGAPGYTF.

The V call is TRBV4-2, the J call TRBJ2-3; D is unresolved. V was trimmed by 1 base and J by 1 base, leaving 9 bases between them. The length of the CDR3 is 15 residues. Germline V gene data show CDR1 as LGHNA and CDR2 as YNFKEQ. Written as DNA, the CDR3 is TGTGCCAGCAGCCAAGTTCGGGCAGGCACAGATACGCAGTATTTT. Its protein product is CASSQVRAGTDTQYF.

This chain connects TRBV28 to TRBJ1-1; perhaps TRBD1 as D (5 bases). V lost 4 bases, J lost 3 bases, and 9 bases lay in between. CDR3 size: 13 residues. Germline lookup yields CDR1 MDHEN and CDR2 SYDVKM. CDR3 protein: CASSSTEYTEAFF. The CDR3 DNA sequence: TGTGCCAGCAGTTCGACAGAGTACACTGAAGCTTTCTTT.

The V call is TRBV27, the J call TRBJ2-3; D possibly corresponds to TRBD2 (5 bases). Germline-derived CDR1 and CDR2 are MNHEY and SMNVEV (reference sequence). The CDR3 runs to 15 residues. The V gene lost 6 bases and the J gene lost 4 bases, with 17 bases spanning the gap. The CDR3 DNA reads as TGTGCCAGCAGCAGAGCGGAGGAGAAGGCAGATACGCAGTATTTT. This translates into CASSRAEEKADTQYF.